This TCR beta chain is from a study of T cells after yellow fever vaccination. General observations from the study: Detected again after the booster were most primary-vaccination clones, at 95% to 96% CD4 and approximately 85% CD8.

V lost 3 bases and J lost 3; bases outside the gene matches: 6. Germline V CDR1 and CDR2: SGHNT, YYREEE (reference sequence). The CDR3 is 16 amino acids. This clonotype was detected only a few times. Its antigen is still unknown. Each CDR3 protein gets one entry after TCRdb re-called the 5' RACE reads with MiXCR. The data contain roughly 180,000 distinct CDR3 sequences, approximately 6.2% of them seen just once; the ten biggest clones take up roughly 3%. The sequencing here drew on CD4+ T cells sorted from PBMCs, taken on the day of the first yellow fever vaccination. The V and J genes are TRBV5-4 and TRBJ2-1; 10 positions match TRBD2. This clonotype was sampled from a man aged 18-30 years who received the YFV17D yellow fever vaccine. CDR3 sequence reads: CASSSVAGGSYNEQFF. CDR3 coding DNA: TGTGCCAGCAGCTCCGTAGCGGGGGGCAGCTACAATGAGCAGTTCTTC.